These 13 T cell receptor beta chains were all obtained from the same sample, sequenced in a study of T cells after yellow fever vaccination. A single record per CDR3 protein comes from TCRdb applying MiXCR to the 5' RACE reads. The sample yields about 160,000 distinct CDR3 sequences, roughly 8.8% seen once. Sequencing used CD8+ T cells sorted from PBMCs, obtained 45 days after the yellow fever booster vaccination. The receptors shown here come from a man between 18 and 35 years old who received the YFV17D yellow fever vaccine.

J is TRBJ2-7 and V is TRBV27, with TRBD2 matching over 9 bases. Germline V gene sequence: CDR1 MNHEY, CDR2 SMNVEV (reference sequence). CDR3 length: 13 amino acids. The trim removed 2 bases at V and 6 bases at J, leaving 2 bases unmatched. In nucleotides, the CDR3 is TGTGCCAGCAGTTTAGCGGGGGGGCTCGAGCAGTACGTC. Translating it yields CASSLAGGLEQYV.

Sample share makes this clonotype medium-sized. CDR3 protein: CATSDFRTVETQYF. CDR3 nucleotides: TGTGCCACCAGTGATTTCCGGACCGTGGAGACCCAGTACTTC. V is TRBV24-1 and J is TRBJ2-5; D gene ambiguous. Trimming took off 1 base at V and 5 bases at J, with 10 bases between the two ends. There are 14 residues in the CDR3. Germline CDR1 and CDR2: KGHDR and SFDVKD.

Only a few counts were recorded for this clonotype. The chain has TRBV20-1 and TRBJ2-3; 8 nucleotides agree with TRBD2. V dropped 1 base and J dropped 6; count of bases not matched to a gene: 9. Germline CDR1 is DFQATT and CDR2 is SNEGSKA (reference sequence). CDR3 length: 15 amino acids. CDR3 sequence: CSARVERGNTDTQYF. For the CDR3, the DNA is TGCAGTGCTAGAGTTGAGCGGGGGAATACGGATACGCAGTATTTT.

This clonotype was observed a few times. The V call is TRBV7-3, the J call TRBJ1-2, with no clear D. V gave up 2 bases and J gave up 8 bases, with 12 bases separating them. CDR3 length equals 13 residues. The germline V gene has CDR1 SGHTA and CDR2 FQGTGA. CDR3 in amino acids: CASSLDSAGGYTF. For the CDR3, the DNA is TGTGCCAGCAGCTTAGACTCGGCCGGGGGCTACACCTTC.

This clonotype occurred a few times. The chain uses TRBV11-2 and TRBJ2-1, with 7 bases aligning to TRBD2. From germline, CDR1 is SGHAT and CDR2 FQNNGV. J was trimmed by 0 bases and V by 1 base; bases with no gene match: 6. The CDR3 loop spans 17 amino acids. CDR3 residues: CASSLGEGWASYNEQFF. CDR3 bases: TGTGCCAGCAGCTTAGGGGAGGGCTGGGCCTCCTACAATGAGCAGTTCTTC.

The chain is built from TRBV6-2 or TRBV6-3 and TRBJ1-6; D is possibly TRBD1 (5 bases). The germline V gene encodes CDR1 MNHEY and CDR2 SVGEGT. The CDR3 contains 15 residues. Deletions cut 0 bases from V and 5 bases from J, with 8 bases between. The CDR3 DNA is TGTGCCAGCAGTTACTCGGGGGGGGATAATTCACCCCTCCACTTT. Its translation: CASSYSGGDNSPLHF.

The genes are TRBV7-8 and TRBJ2-7; 12 bases align to TRBD2. Germline CDR1 and CDR2: SGHVS and FQNEAQ. This CDR3 has 16 residues. After removal of 1 base from V and 3 bases from J, the junction contained 4 bases not matched to a gene. CDR3: CASSLGASGGVYEQYV. CDR3 sequence (DNA): TGTGCCAGCAGCTTAGGGGCTAGCGGGGGGGTCTACGAGCAGTACGTC.

The chain combines TRBV6-6 with TRBJ1-2; no definite D call. The CDR3 length is 16 residues. Germline loops: CDR1 MNHNY, CDR2 SVGAGI (reference sequence). Deletions cut 7 bases from V and 5 bases from J, with 23 bases between. The CDR3 DNA is TGTGCCAGCAATTTAGCCCCGAGCGAATCATTATATGGCTACACCTTC. Its protein is CASNLAPSESLYGYTF.

The sample holds a few counts of this clonotype. CDR3 region: CASSSYSRGEANYGYTF. CDR3 sequence (DNA): TGTGCCAGCAGCTCTTATTCCAGGGGAGAGGCTAACTATGGCTACACCTTC. The chain uses TRBV14 and TRBJ1-2; D is perhaps TRBD1 (6 bases). The CDR3 is 17 amino acids. Germline lookup yields CDR1 SGHDN and CDR2 FVKESK. Between the trimmed V and J ends, which lost 5 bases and 0 bases, there was a span of 19 bases.

This clonotype was seen more than once but under ten times. This sequence joins TRBV29-1 and TRBJ2-3, with D hard to call. CDR3 length: 13 residues. Trimming pared 5 bases from V and 5 bases from J, leaving 14 bases between. Germline V gives CDR1 SQVTM, CDR2 ANQGSEA. The DNA for the CDR3 is TGCAGCGTTTTCGACACAATCGGAGATACGCAGTATTTT. This translates into CSVFDTIGDTQYF.

This clonotype was seen ten or more times. This sequence joins TRBV7-9 and TRBJ2-1; D ambiguous. The CDR3 loop spans 14 amino acids. The germline V and J ends were trimmed by 4 bases and 3 bases, with 10 bases remaining between them. The germline V gene has CDR1 SEHNR and CDR2 FQNEAQ (reference sequence). CDR3 DNA: TGTGCCAGCAGCTCTAATTGGGGCTACAATGAGCAGTTCTTC. Its translation is CASSSNWGYNEQFF.

The chain is built from TRBV4-1 and TRBJ2-1; 8 positions match TRBD1. The length of the CDR3 is 16 residues. V lost 0 bases, J lost 1 base, and 2 bases stayed unmatched. CDR1 is MGHRA and CDR2 is YSYEKL in the germline V gene. CDR3: CASSQDRGPSYNEQFF. CDR3 nucleotides: TGCGCCAGCAGCCAAGACAGGGGGCCGTCCTACAATGAGCAGTTCTTC.

This clonotype has a count of ten or more. The V and J genes are TRBV27 and TRBJ1-6; TRBD1 agrees at 12 bases. V shed 3 bases and J 4 bases; nucleotides not matched to a gene: 10. Germline loops: CDR1 MNHEY, CDR2 SMNVEV (reference sequence). This CDR3 contains 19 residues. The CDR3 here is CASSFGGQGAEFYNSPLHF. The CDR3 DNA reads TGTGCCAGCAGTTTCGGGGGACAGGGGGCCGAATTTTATAATTCACCCCTCCACTTT.